Shown below are 4 T cell receptor beta chains from a single sample sequenced in a study of T cell responses to AZD1222 COVID-19 vaccine. Assay used: immunoSEQ multiplex PCR; TCRdb lists only in-frame clones, some missing. The data hold about 150,000 clones, with around 84% observed a single time. The sample was peripheral blood, taken 28 days after the second AZD1222 dose. The receptors were sampled from an adult who received the AZD1222 COVID-19 vaccine.

The chain recombines TRBV14 with TRBJ2-7; TRBD2 aligns across 14 bases. This CDR3 has 18 residues. V gave up 3 bases and J gave up 5 bases; unmatched junction bases: 12. Germline CDR1 is SGHDN and CDR2 is FVKESK. The CDR3 loop is CASSHPGLAGAIKNEQYF. The CDR3 DNA reads TGTGCCAGCAGCCACCCGGGACTAGCGGGAGCTATTAAGAACGAGCAGTACTTC.

The V gene is TRBV7-8, the J gene TRBJ1-5; 10 positions match TRBD1. Trimming removed 5 bases from V and 5 bases from J; junction bases left unmatched: 6. From germline, CDR1 is SGHVS and CDR2 FQNEAQ. CDR3 length: 15 amino acids. CDR3 sequence reads: CASSGRQGADQPQHF. The CDR3 nucleotides read TGTGCCAGCAGCGGAAGACAGGGGGCCGATCAGCCCCAGCATTTT.

J is TRBJ1-5 and V is TRBV14, with D uncertain. V lost 3 bases and J 5 bases, leaving 8 bases between the germline ends. Looked up from germline, CDR1 is SGHDN and CDR2 is FVKESK. The CDR3 consists of 13 residues. The CDR3 coding sequence is TGTGCCAGCAGCCAGGGTATCCATCAGCCCCAGCATTTT. Its translation is CASSQGIHQPQHF.

The chain uses TRBV12-3 or TRBV12-4 and TRBJ2-1, with 7 bases identical to TRBD2. V trimming: 6 bases; J trimming: 7 bases; junction bases outside the gene matches: 3. This CDR3 region has 12 residues. CDR3 in amino acids: CASSLGGNEQFF. The CDR3 nucleotides are TGTGCCAGCAGCCTGGGAGGGAATGAGCAGTTCTTC.